The 13 T cell receptor beta chains presented below share a single source sample, sequenced in a study of a mutant IDH1 vaccine in newly diagnosed glioma (dated by TCRdb to 2020 to 2023). The library came from the immunoSEQ multiplex PCR assay. In TCRdb, the immuneACCESS table is reduced to in-frame sequences with V and J assigned. These tables do not hold every clone; where another copy was compared, an unresolved V gene accounts for under half, and the others remain unexplained. The sample data list more than 80,000 clones, and approximately 83% of these were observed just once. Around 7% of the sample is taken by the ten largest. According to the study, the label for this sample's time point signals: baseline, week 1 (first vaccination visit). The treatment or condition tag for this specimen amounts to: pre-vaccination baseline after standard-of-care therapy. Source: PBMCs, taken from a glioma patient treated with radiotherapy, temozolomide or both. Receptor source: a woman in her 50s with glioma.

V and J are TRBV4-2 and TRBJ1-1; D may be TRBD1 (5 bases). Trimming took off 4 bases at V and 1 base at J, with 13 bases between the two ends. The CDR3 sequence is 15 residues long. The germline V gene has CDR1 LGHNA and CDR2 YNFKEQ. The CDR3 sequence is CASSPERGENTEAFF. The CDR3 DNA is TGTGCCAGCAGCCCGGAAAGAGGGGAGAACACTGAAGCTTTCTTT.

J is TRBJ1-1 and V is TRBV4-2; 7 bases are a match to TRBD1. This CDR3 is built from 16 residues. V lost 1 base and J lost 3; bases outside the gene matches: 8. Germline loops: CDR1 LGHNA, CDR2 YNFKEQ. The CDR3 DNA reads as TGTGCCAGCAGCCAAGGGGGTGGCAGGGGGTACACTGAAGCTTTCTTT. This sequence encodes CASSQGGGRGYTEAFF.

The chain has TRBV4-1 and TRBJ1-3, with 9 nucleotides matching TRBD1. CDR3 length: 17 residues. Germline assignment: CDR1 MGHRA and CDR2 YSYEKL. The V segment lost 1 base and the J segment 4 bases; nucleotides outside the gene matches: 8. DNA for the CDR3: TGCGCCAGCAGCCAAGCCAACAGGGGGCCGTCCGGAAACACCATATATTTT. Translating gives CASSQANRGPSGNTIYF.

The chain joins TRBV19 to TRBJ2-7, with TRBD2 matching over 11 bases. J gave up 0 bases and V 5 bases, and 6 bases lay outside the gene matches. CDR1 and CDR2 (germline): LNHDA, SQIVND (reference sequence). CDR3 length: 16 residues. The CDR3 DNA reads as TGTGCCAGTAGTTCCTTAGCGGGGGGGTTCTCCTACGAGCAGTACTTC. Protein sequence: CASSSLAGGFSYEQYF. Filled out from reference TRBV19 and TRBJ2-7, the complete variable domain reads DGGITQSPKYLFRKEGQNVTLSCEQNLNHDAMYWYRQDPGQGLRLIYYSQIVNDFQKGDIAEGYSVSREKKESFPLTVTSAQKNPTAFYLCASSSLAGGFSYEQYFGPGTRLTVT.

CDR3 region: CASSYQGYTF. The CDR3 region has the DNA TGTGCCAGCAGTTATCAGGGCTACACCTTC. This chain links TRBV6-6 with TRBJ1-2; D is uncertain. This CDR3 region has 10 residues. Trimming stripped 3 bases from V and 8 bases from J, with 4 bases between. Germline values: CDR1 MNHNY, CDR2 SVGAGI (reference sequence).

The rearrangement links TRBV12-5 to TRBJ2-7, with D uncertain. The CDR3 runs 11 residues. V lost 7 bases to trimming and J lost 0 bases, with 4 bases between them. The germline gives CDR1 LGHNT, CDR2 FRNRAP. CDR3 region: CASALSYEQYF. The CDR3 nucleotides are TGTGCTAGTGCCCTCTCCTACGAGCAGTACTTC.

In this sample, this clone turned up once. V and J are TRBV10-3 and TRBJ2-7; D remains ambiguous. The V end lost 6 bases, the J end lost 3 bases, and 6 bases lay between the germline ends. There are 11 residues in the CDR3. Germline-derived CDR1 and CDR2 are ENHRY and SYGVKD. The CDR3 sequence: CAIRSNYEQYF. Written as DNA, the CDR3 is TGTGCCATCAGGTCGAACTACGAGCAGTACTTC.

The chain combines TRBV30 with TRBJ2-5; D uncertain. The DNA matches TRBJ2-7 better at its end, which makes the J call doubtful. CDR1 GTSNPN and CDR2 SVGIG come from the germline V gene (reference sequence). This CDR3 contains 12 residues. The CDR3 is CAWSSTTYEQYF. The CDR3 DNA is TGTGCCTGGAGTTCGACGACCTACGAGCAGTACTTC.

The rearrangement joins TRBV5-4 to TRBJ2-5; 10 bases agree with TRBD1. Unmatched junction bases numbered 3, after V lost 4 bases and J lost 3 bases. CDR1 is SGHNT and CDR2 is YYREEE in the germline V gene (reference sequence). The CDR3 length is 14 residues. Here the CDR3 reads CASSRDRGEETQYF. CDR3 DNA sequence: TGTGCCAGCAGCAGGGACAGGGGAGAAGAGACCCAGTACTTC. Together with reference TRBV5-4 and TRBJ2-5, the CDR3 gives the full variable domain: ETGVTQSPTHLIKTRGQQVTLRCSSQSGHNTVSWYQQALGQGPQFIFQYYREEENGRGNFPPRFSGLQFPNYSSELNVNALELDDSALYLCASSRDRGEETQYFGPGTRLLVL.

V is TRBV5-8 and J is TRBJ2-5; D is possibly TRBD1 (5 bases). The CDR3 sequence is 14 residues long. Germline V gene data show CDR1 as SGHTS and CDR2 as YDEGEE. V was trimmed by 4 bases and J by 1 base, leaving 11 bases between them. CDR3 nucleotide sequence: TGTGCCAGCAGCCCGAAAGACAGCCAAGAGACCCAGTACTTC. It encodes CASSPKDSQETQYF.

V is TRBV9 and J is TRBJ1-1, with D tentatively TRBD1 (5 bases). The V gene's germline CDR1 is SGDLS and CDR2 YYNGEE. V lost 0 bases to trimming and J lost 1 base, with 10 bases between them. This CDR3 is built from 15 residues. The DNA of the CDR3 is TGTGCCAGCAGCGTAGCGGGGCAGACGAACACTGAAGCTTTCTTT. Amino acids: CASSVAGQTNTEAFF.

The chain's CDR3 is CASSLRRGRWAEQFF. The CDR3 DNA follows: TGTGCCAGCAGCTTGAGGCGGGGGAGGTGGGCTGAGCAGTTCTTC. The rearrangement links TRBV5-4 to TRBJ2-1; 7 bases line up with TRBD2. The CDR3 extends over 15 amino acids. V shed 1 base and J 9 bases; nucleotides not matched to a gene: 10. Germline V lookup: CDR1 SGHNT, CDR2 YYREEE (reference sequence).

The rearrangement joins TRBV6-5 to TRBJ2-2; TRBD1 aligns across 9 bases. The CDR3 totals 15 residues. CDR1 MNHEY and CDR2 SVGAGI come from the germline V gene. Trimming at V came to 5 bases and at J to 5 bases, leaving 6 bases not matched to a gene. CDR3 bases: TGTGCCAGCAGTGGCACAGGGGGCGCGACCGGGGAGCTGTTTTTT. This encodes CASSGTGGATGELFF.